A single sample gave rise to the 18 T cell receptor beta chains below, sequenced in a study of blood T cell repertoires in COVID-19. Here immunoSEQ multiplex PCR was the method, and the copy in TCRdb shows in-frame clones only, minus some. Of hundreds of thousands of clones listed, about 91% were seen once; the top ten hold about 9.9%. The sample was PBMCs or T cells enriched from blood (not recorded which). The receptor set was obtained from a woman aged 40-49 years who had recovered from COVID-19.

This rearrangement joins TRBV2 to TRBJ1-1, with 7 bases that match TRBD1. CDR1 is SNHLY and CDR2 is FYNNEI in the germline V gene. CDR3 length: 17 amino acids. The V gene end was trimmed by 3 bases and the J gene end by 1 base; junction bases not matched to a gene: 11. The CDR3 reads CASSDGTARRKNTEAFF. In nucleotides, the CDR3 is TGTGCCAGCAGTGATGGGACAGCCAGACGGAAGAACACTGAAGCTTTCTTT.

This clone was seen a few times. The CDR3 nucleotides are TGTGCCAGCAGTGCCGACAGGGGAGGCAATTCACCCCTCCACTTT. Encoded protein: CASSADRGGNSPLHF. J is TRBJ1-6 and V is TRBV2, with 8 bases identical to TRBD1. Per the germline V gene, CDR1 is SNHLY and CDR2 is FYNNEI. The CDR3 is 15 amino acids. The ends lost 4 bases at V and 7 bases at J; junction bases unmatched: 6.

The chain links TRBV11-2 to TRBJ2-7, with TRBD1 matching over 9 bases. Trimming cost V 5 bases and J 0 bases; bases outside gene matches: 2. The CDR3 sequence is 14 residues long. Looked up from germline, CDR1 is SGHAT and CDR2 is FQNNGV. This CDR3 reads CASSRDRVSYEQYF. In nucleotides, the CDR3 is TGTGCCAGCAGCCGGGACAGGGTCTCCTACGAGCAGTACTTC.

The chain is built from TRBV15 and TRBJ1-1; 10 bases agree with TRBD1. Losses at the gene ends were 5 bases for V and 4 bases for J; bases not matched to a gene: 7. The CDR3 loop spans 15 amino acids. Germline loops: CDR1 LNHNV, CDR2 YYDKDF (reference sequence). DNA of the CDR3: TGTGCCACCAGCCTAAGACAGGGGGCGGTCACTGAAGCTTTCTTT. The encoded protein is CATSLRQGAVTEAFF. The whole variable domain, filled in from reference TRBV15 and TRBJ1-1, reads DAMVIQNPRYQVTQFGKPVTLSCSQTLNHNVMYWYQQKSSQAPKLLFHYYDKDFNNEADTPDNFQSRRPNTSFCFLDIRSPGLGDTAMYLCATSLRQGAVTEAFFGQGTRLTVV.

CDR3 protein: CASSLAGVAEAFF. DNA for the CDR3: TGCGCCAGCAGCTTGGCAGGGGTCGCTGAAGCTTTCTTT. The rearrangement links TRBV5-1 to TRBJ1-1; tentative D call: TRBD1 (6 bases). Trimming removed 0 bases from V and 6 bases from J, with 9 bases in between. The CDR3 is 13 amino acids. Germline CDR1 reads SGHRS; CDR2 reads YFSETQ.

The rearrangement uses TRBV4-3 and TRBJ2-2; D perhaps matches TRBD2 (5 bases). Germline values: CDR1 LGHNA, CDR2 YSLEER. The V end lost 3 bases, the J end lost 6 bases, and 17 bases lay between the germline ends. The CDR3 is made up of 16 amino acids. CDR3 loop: CASSQAEASFAGELFF. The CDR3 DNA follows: TGCGCCAGCAGCCAGGCGGAGGCGAGTTTTGCCGGGGAGCTGTTTTTT.

This CDR3 reads CASSTTGYQETQYF. CDR3 coding DNA: TGTGCCAGTAGTACGACAGGCTACCAAGAGACCCAGTACTTC. The chain uses TRBV19 and TRBJ2-5; a weak D match, TRBD1 (6 bases). Trimming removed 4 bases at V and 0 bases at J, with 9 bases between. The CDR3 has 14 amino acids. Germline CDR1 LNHDA, CDR2 SQIVND (reference sequence).

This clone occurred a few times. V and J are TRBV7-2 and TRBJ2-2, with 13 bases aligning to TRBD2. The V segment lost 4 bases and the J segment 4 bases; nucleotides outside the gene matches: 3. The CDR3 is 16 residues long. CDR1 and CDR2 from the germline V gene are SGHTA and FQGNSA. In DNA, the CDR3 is TGTGCCAGCAGCTCCTGGACTAGCGGGAGCACCGGGGAGCTGTTTTTT. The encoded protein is CASSSWTSGSTGELFF.

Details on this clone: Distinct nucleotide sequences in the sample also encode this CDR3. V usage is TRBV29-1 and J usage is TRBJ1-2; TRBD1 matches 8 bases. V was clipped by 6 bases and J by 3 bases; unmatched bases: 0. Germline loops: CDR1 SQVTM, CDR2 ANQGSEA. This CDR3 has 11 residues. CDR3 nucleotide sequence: TGCAGCGTGGACAGGGACTATGGCTACACCTTC. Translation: CSVDRDYGYTF.

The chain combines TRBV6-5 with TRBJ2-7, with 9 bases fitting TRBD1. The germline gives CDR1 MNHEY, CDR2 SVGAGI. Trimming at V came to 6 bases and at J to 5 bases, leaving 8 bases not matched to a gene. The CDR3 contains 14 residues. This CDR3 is CASRNRDRADEQYF. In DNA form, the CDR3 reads TGTGCCAGCAGAAACCGGGACAGGGCAGACGAGCAGTACTTC.

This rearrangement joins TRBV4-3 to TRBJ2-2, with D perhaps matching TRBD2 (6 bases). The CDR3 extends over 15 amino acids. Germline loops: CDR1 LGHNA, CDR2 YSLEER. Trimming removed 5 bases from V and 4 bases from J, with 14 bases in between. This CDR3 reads CASSWDLGGTGELFF. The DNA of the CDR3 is TGCGCCAGCAGCTGGGACTTGGGGGGCACCGGGGAGCTGTTTTTT.

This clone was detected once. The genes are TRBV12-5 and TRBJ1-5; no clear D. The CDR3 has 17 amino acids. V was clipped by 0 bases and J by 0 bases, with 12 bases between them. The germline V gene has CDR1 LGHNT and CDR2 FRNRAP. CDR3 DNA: TGTGCTAGTGGTTTGGTAACAGCCTCATATAGCAATCAGCCCCAGCATTTT. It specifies CASGLVTASYSNQPQHF.

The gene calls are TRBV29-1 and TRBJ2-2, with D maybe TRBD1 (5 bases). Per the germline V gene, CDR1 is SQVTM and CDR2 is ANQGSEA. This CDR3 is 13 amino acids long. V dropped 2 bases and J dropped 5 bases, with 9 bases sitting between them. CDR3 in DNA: TGCAGCGTTGAAAAACAGGCTACCGGGGAGCTGTTTTTT. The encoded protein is CSVEKQATGELFF.

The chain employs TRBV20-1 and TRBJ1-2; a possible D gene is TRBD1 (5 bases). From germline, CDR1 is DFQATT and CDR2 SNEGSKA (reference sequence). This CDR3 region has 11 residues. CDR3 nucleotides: TGCAGCGGCTTACCCATCAGGGCCGTAACCTTC. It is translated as CSGLPIRAVTF.

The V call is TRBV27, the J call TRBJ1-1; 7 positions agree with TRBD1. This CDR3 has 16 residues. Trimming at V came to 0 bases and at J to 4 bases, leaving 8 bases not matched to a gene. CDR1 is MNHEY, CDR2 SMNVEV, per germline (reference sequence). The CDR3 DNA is TGTGCCAGCAGTTTATCGAATGACAGGGCGGGCACTGAAGCTTTCTTT. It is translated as CASSLSNDRAGTEAFF.

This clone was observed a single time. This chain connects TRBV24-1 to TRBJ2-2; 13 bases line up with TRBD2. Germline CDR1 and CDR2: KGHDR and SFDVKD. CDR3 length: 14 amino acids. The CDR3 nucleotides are TGTGCGACTAGCGGGAGGTTGGACACCGGGGAGCTGTTTTTT. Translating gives CATSGRLDTGELFF.

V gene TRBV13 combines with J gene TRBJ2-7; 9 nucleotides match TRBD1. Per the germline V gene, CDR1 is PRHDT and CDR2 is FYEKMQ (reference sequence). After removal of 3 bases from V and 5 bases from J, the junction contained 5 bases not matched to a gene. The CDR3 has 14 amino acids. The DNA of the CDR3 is TGTGCCAGCAGCTTCCGGGACAGGGCTAACGAGCAGTACTTC. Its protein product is CASSFRDRANEQYF.

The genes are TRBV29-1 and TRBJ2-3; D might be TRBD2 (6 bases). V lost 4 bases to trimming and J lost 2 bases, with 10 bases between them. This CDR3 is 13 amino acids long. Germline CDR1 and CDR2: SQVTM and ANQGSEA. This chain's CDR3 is CSVGGVNTDTQYF. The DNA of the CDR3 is TGCAGCGTTGGCGGGGTGAACACAGATACGCAGTATTTT.